The sequence of this TCR beta chain was determined in a study of CD4 T cells in relation to SARS-CoV-2 and coronaviruses. Study-level findings and limits: No crossreactivity against non-spike viral proteins was tested here.

Profiled with immunoSEQ multiplex PCR; TCRdb holds only in-frame clones, not every one. This table has 30,000 or so clones, 75% to 80% appearing once. Points on this clone: The antigen is not known.

The CDR3 runs to 14 residues. V lost 3 bases and J 1 base, leaving 10 bases between the germline ends. The germline V gene has CDR1 LGHDT and CDR2 YNNKEL (reference sequence). The unexposed donors gave CD4+ T cells in about 2010-2019, prior to COVID-19. The cells were cultured for around ten days before CD4+ T cells were isolated. The chain combines TRBV3-1 (or the pseudogene TRBV3-2) with TRBJ2-7, with D maybe TRBD1 (6 bases). The sample consisted of CD4+ T cells from PBMCs, cultured in vitro. The receptor was derived from a human donor in good health. The CDR3 region has the DNA TGTGCCAGCAGCCAGGGGGCGGTGTCCTACGAGCAGTACTTC. This translates into CASSQGAVSYEQYF.